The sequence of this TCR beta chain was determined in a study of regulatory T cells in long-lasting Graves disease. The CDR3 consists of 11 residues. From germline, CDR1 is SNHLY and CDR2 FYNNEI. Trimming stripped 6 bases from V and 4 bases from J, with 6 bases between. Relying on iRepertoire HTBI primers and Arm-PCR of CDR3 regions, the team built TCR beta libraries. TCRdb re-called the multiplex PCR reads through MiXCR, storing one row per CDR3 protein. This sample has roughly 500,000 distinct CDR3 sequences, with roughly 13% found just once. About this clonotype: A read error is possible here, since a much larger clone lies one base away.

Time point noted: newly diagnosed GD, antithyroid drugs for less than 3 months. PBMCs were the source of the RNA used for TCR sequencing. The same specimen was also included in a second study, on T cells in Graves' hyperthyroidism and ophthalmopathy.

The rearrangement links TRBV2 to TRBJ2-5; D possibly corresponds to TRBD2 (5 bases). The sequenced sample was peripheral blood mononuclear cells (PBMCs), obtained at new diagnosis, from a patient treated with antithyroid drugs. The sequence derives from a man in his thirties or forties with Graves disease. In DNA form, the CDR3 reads TGTGCCAGCAGGAGGGTAGAGACCCAGTACTTC. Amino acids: CASRRVETQYF.